A selection of T cell receptor beta chains follows, all from one sample in a study of blood T cells in healthy people across ages. TCRdb ran MiXCR on the 5' RACE reads and lists one entry per CDR3 protein. Of some 800,000 distinct CDR3 sequences listed, 25% are singletons. The same data also went into a second study, on T cells of mothers and their children.

The sequenced sample was blood. The receptors shown here come from a boy aged 10-17 years in good health. CDR3s include the opening cysteine and the closing phenylalanine or tryptophan. The D gene is left open where the match is weak. Size values are once, few and many counts, or a class for expanded clones, and some rows have none.

few	NA	TRBV25-1	TRBJ2-5	CASSEYLREETQYF	TGTGCCAGCAGTGAATATTTGAGGGAGGAGACCCAGTACTTC
few	NA	TRBV7-2	TRBJ1-1	CASSLLREAFF	TGTGCCAGCAGCTTACTCCGAGAAGCTTTCTTT
few	TRBD1	TRBV7-2	TRBJ1-6	CASSLTNRGIRSPLHF	TGTGCCAGCAGCTTAACCAACAGGGGTATACGATCACCCCTCCACTTT
NA	TRBD1	TRBV12-3/TRBV12-4	TRBJ1-2	CASSPKGAELYGYTF	TGTGCCAGCAGCCCAAAGGGGGCGGAACTCTATGGCTACACCTTC
few	NA	TRBV14	TRBJ2-4	CASSQGLLAKNIQYF	TGTGCCAGCAGCCAAGGTTTACTAGCCAAAAACATTCAGTACTTC
NA	NA	TRBV20-1	TRBJ2-3	CSARDLAGSTDTQYF	TGCAGTGCTAGAGATCTCGCGGGTAGCACAGATACGCAGTATTTT
NA	NA	TRBV18	TRBJ1-2	CASSPGGDGYGYTF	TGTGCCAGCTCACCAGGAGGGGACGGCTATGGCTACACCTTC
NA	NA	TRBV10-3	TRBJ1-1	CAISEPPRTGQPNEAFF	TGTGCCATCAGTGAGCCCCCCCGAACCGGACAGCCCAATGAAGCTTTCTTT
NA	TRBD1	TRBV9	TRBJ2-3	CASNRQGTDTQYF	TGTGCCAGCAACCGACAGGGAACAGATACGCAGTATTTT
NA	NA	TRBV7-2	TRBJ2-2	CASSFSGKTNTGELFF	TGTGCCAGCAGCTTTTCGGGGAAGACGAACACCGGGGAGCTGTTTTTT
NA	NA	TRBV5-1	TRBJ2-5	CASSLTANIQETQYF	TGCGCCAGCAGCTTGACAGCGAACATCCAAGAGACCCAGTACTTC
NA	TRBD1	TRBV19	TRBJ1-4	CATKAGQGNEKLFF	TGTGCCACCAAGGCGGGACAGGGAAATGAAAAACTGTTTTTT
NA	NA	TRBV27	TRBJ2-1	CASAGGGPISYNEQFF	TGTGCCAGCGCAGGGGGGGGCCCAATATCCTACAATGAGCAGTTCTTC
few	TRBD1	TRBV28	TRBJ1-3	CASSSQGANSGNTIYF	TGTGCCAGCAGTTCCCAGGGGGCGAACTCTGGAAACACCATATATTTT
few	NA	TRBV12-3/TRBV12-4	TRBJ2-7	CASSYGWVEQYF	TGTGCCAGCAGTTACGGGTGGGTCGAGCAGTACTTC
NA	TRBD2	TRBV5-1	TRBJ2-2	CASSLGLAGLNTGELFF	TGCGCCAGCAGCTTGGGACTAGCGGGTCTTAACACCGGGGAGCTGTTTTTT
many	TRBD1	TRBV4-3	TRBJ2-5	CASSQGDRDQETQYF	TGTGCCAGCAGCCAAGGGGACAGGGACCAAGAGACCCAGTACTTC
NA	NA	TRBV3-1	TRBJ1-1	CASSPDKLRIGNTEAFF	TGTGCCAGCAGCCCTGACAAACTCCGGATCGGTAACACTGAAGCTTTCTTT
NA	NA	TRBV20-1	TRBJ2-2	CSARDISGGANTGELFF	TGCAGTGCTAGAGATATTTCGGGGGGCGCGAACACCGGGGAGCTGTTTTTT
many	NA	TRBV20-1	TRBJ1-1	CSAPRGEGGTEAFF	TGCAGTGCTCCCCGGGGAGAGGGCGGGACTGAAGCTTTCTTT
few	TRBD2	TRBV29-1	TRBJ2-1	CSVTPGLAVSGQFF	TGCAGCGTGACACCGGGACTAGCGGTCTCGGGGCAGTTCTTC
NA	TRBD1	TRBV2	TRBJ1-1	CASSELRQGGSRNTEAFF	TGTGCCAGCAGTGAACTGCGACAGGGTGGGAGTAGGAACACTGAAGCTTTCTTT
NA	NA	TRBV5-1	TRBJ2-3	CASSQGPGADTQYF	TGCGCCAGCAGCCAAGGACCCGGGGCGGATACGCAGTATTTT
few	TRBD1	TRBV7-9	TRBJ2-5	CASSLVGTGEAETQYF	TGTGCCAGCAGCTTAGTGGGGACAGGGGAGGCGGAGACCCAGTACTTC
NA	NA	TRBV2	TRBJ2-7	CASSERGDPYEQYF	TGTGCCAGCAGTGAACGCGGGGATCCCTACGAGCAGTACTTC
few	NA	TRBV28	TRBJ1-1	CASWVQENTEAFF	TGTGCCAGCTGGGTACAGGAGAACACTGAAGCTTTCTTT